The rows below give T cell receptor beta chains drawn from one sample of a study of cytomegalovirus exposure and HLA in healthy donors. Some clones are missing from TCRdb's copy, which holds only in-frame ones; the method was immunoSEQ multiplex PCR. In the table there are over 120,000 clones, about 80% of which are singletons. Source material: PBMCs. Every receptor here comes from a man between 25 and 39 years old in good health and CMV-seropositive. The CDR3 runs from the conserved cysteine through the conserved F or W. D genes are given only for firm matches. Size values are once, few and many counts, or a class for expanded clones, and some rows have none.

>TRBV27|.|.|TRBJ1-1
CASSLQGLDTEAFF
TGTGCCAGCAGTTTGCAGGGGCTGGACACTGAAGCTTTCTTT
>TRBV4-1|TRBD2|.|TRBJ2-3
CASSQGSGGAVNTQYF
TGCGCCAGCAGCCAAGGAAGCGGGGGGGCGGTAAATACGCAGTATTTT
>TRBV28|TRBD1|.|TRBJ1-2
CASTAEGADGYTF
TGTGCCAGCACTGCCGAGGGGGCGGATGGCTACACCTTC
>TRBV7-9|TRBD1|.|TRBJ2-3
CASSLKAGQGTDTQYF
TGTGCCAGCAGCTTAAAGGCCGGACAGGGGACAGATACGCAGTATTTT
>TRBV5-1|TRBD1|.|TRBJ2-7
CASSPDRVRDEQYF
TGCGCCAGCAGCCCGGACAGGGTTAGGGACGAGCAGTACTTC
>TRBV20-1|TRBD2|.|TRBJ2-5
CSAAGQETQYF
TGCAGTGCAGCGGGACAAGAGACCCAGTACTTC
>TRBV7-9|TRBD1|.|TRBJ1-2
CASSPVLSARTGVSYGYTF
TGTGCCAGCAGCCCGGTTTTAAGCGCGCGGACAGGGGTTAGCTATGGCTACACCTTC
>TRBV27|TRBD2|.|TRBJ2-1
CASSLEAGGWNEQFF
TGTGCCAGCAGTTTAGAGGCGGGAGGGTGGAATGAGCAGTTCTTC
>TRBV10-3|TRBD1|.|TRBJ2-5
CAISEGQEETQYF
TGTGCCATCAGTGAGGGACAGGAGGAGACCCAGTACTTC
>TRBV28|TRBD1|.|TRBJ1-6
CASSLDRRSPLHF
TGTGCCAGCAGTCTGGACAGGAGGTCACCCCTCCACTTT
>TRBV28|TRBD1|once|TRBJ1-2
CASSLHRGWGYTF
TGTGCCAGCAGTTTACACAGGGGGTGGGGCTACACCTTC
>TRBV28|TRBD1|.|TRBJ2-2
CASSNRGPGGELFF
TGTGCCAGCAGTAACAGGGGTCCGGGCGGGGAGCTGTTTTTT
>TRBV12-5|.|.|TRBJ2-2
CASRGFTGELFF
TGTGCTAGCCGGGGTTTCACCGGGGAGCTGTTTTTT
>TRBV28|.|.|TRBJ2-3
CASSLSGRTDTQYF
TGTGCCAGCAGTTTAAGCGGTCGCACAGATACGCAGTATTTT
>TRBV2|.|.|TRBJ2-7
CASSLAVTYEQYF
TGTGCCAGCAGCTTAGCGGTTACCTACGAGCAGTACTTC
>TRBV15|.|.|TRBJ2-1
CATSAHRGYNEQFF
TGTGCCACCAGCGCCCATCGGGGTTACAATGAGCAGTTCTTC
>TRBV6-1|.|.|TRBJ2-7
CASSETLGTQRHEQYF
TGTGCCAGCAGTGAGACCCTCGGGACACAAAGGCACGAGCAGTACTTC
>TRBV28|.|.|TRBJ2-1
CASRSDREDDFF
TGTGCCAGCAGATCTGACAGGGAGGATGACTTCTTC
>TRBV30|.|.|TRBJ1-1
CAWREGTEAFF
TGTGCCTGGAGAGAGGGCACTGAAGCTTTCTTT
>TRBV5-8|TRBD1|.|TRBJ1-4
CASRNYTGTGPEKLFF
TGTGCCAGCAGGAATTACACCGGGACAGGGCCTGAAAAACTGTTTTTT
>TRBV7-2|TRBD2|once|TRBJ2-3
CASSSQAGETDTQYF
TGTGCCAGCAGTTCTCAAGCGGGAGAGACAGATACGCAGTATTTT
>TRBV15|TRBD1|.|TRBJ2-2
CATSRDRRTGDTGELFF
TGTGCCACCAGCAGAGATCGCCGGACAGGGGACACCGGGGAGCTGTTTTTT